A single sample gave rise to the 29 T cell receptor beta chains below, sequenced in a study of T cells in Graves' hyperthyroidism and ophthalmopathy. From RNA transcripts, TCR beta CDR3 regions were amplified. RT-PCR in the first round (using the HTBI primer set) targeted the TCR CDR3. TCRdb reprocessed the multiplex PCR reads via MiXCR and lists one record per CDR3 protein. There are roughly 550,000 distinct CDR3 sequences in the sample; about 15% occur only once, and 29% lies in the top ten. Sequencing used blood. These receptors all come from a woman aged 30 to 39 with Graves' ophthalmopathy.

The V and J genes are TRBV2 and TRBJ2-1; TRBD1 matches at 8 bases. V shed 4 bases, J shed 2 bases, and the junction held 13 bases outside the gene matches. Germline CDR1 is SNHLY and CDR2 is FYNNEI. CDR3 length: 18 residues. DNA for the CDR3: TGTGCCAGCAGTGGGGACAGGACGACCATAAAAACCTACAATGAGCAGTTCTTC. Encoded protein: CASSGDRTTIKTYNEQFF.

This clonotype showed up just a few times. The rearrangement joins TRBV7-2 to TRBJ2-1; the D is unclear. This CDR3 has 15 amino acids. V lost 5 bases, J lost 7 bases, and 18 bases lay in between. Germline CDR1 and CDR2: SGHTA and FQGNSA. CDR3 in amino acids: CASSQDHTSRNEQFF. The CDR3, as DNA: TGTGCCAGCAGCCAAGACCATACGAGTAGGAATGAGCAGTTCTTC.

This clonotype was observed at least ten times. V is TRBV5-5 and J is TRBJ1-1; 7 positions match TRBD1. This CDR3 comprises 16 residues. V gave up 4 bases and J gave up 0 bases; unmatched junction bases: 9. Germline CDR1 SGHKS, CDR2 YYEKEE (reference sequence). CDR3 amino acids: CASSPYGDRVNTEAFF. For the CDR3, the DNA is TGTGCCAGCAGCCCCTATGGTGACAGGGTGAACACTGAAGCTTTCTTT.

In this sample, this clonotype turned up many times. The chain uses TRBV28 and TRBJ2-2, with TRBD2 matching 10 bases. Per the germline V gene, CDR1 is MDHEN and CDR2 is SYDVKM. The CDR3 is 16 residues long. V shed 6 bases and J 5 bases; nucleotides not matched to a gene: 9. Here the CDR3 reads CASRRTSGKGTGELFF. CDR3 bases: TGTGCCAGCAGAAGAACTAGCGGGAAGGGTACCGGGGAGCTGTTTTTT.

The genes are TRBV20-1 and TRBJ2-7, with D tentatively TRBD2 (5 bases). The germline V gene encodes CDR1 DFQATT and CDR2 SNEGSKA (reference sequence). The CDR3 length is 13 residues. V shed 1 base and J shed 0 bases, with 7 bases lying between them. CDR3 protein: CSARAGFSYEQYF. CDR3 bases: TGCAGTGCTAGAGCGGGGTTCTCCTACGAGCAGTACTTC.

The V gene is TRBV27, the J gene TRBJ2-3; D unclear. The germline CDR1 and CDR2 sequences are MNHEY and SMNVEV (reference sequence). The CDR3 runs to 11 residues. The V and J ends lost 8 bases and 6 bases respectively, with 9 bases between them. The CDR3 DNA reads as TGTGCCAGCCGATTATTGGATACGCAGTATTTT. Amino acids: CASRLLDTQYF.

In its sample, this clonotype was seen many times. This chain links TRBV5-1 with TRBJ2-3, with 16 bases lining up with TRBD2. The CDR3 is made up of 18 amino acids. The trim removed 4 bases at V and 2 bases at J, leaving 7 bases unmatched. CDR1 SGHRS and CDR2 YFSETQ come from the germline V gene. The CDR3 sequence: CASSPGLAGGPLTDTQYF. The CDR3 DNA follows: TGCGCCAGCAGCCCGGGACTAGCGGGAGGGCCCCTCACAGATACGCAGTATTTT. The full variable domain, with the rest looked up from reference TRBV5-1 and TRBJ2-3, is KAGVTQTPRYLIKTRGQQVTLSCSPISGHRSVSWYQQTPGQGLQFLFEYFSETQRNKGNFPGRFSGRQFSNSRSEMNVSTLELGDSALYLCASSPGLAGGPLTDTQYFGPGTRLTVL.

The CDR3 loop reads CASSLELKRGEKLFF. CDR3 DNA: TGTGCCAGCAGCCTGGAGTTGAAGAGGGGGGAAAAACTGTTTTTT. The rearrangement uses TRBV2 and TRBJ1-4, with a possible D match to TRBD1 (6 bases). Germline V gives CDR1 SNHLY, CDR2 FYNNEI. V gave up 6 bases and J gave up 8 bases, with 19 bases separating them. The CDR3 length is 15 residues.

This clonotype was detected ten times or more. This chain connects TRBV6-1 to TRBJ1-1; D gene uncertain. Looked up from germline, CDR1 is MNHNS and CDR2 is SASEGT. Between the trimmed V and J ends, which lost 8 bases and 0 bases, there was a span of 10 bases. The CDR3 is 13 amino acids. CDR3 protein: CASSADMNTEAFF. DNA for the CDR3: TGTGCCAGCTCCGCAGATATGAACACTGAAGCTTTCTTT.

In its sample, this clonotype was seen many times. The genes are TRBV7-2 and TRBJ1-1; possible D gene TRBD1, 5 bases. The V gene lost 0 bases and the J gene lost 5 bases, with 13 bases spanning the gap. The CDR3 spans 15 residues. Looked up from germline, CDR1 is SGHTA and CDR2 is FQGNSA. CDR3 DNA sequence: TGTGCCAGCAGCTTAGCCCTCGGGGGGGGAACTGAAGCTTTCTTT. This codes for CASSLALGGGTEAFF.

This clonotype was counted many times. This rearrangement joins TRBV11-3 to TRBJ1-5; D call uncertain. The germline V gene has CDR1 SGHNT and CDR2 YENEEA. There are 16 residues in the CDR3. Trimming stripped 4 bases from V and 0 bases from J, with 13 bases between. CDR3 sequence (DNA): TGTGCCAGCAGCTCAGGAGGGCAATATAGCAATCAGCCCCAGCATTTT. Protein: CASSSGGQYSNQPQHF.

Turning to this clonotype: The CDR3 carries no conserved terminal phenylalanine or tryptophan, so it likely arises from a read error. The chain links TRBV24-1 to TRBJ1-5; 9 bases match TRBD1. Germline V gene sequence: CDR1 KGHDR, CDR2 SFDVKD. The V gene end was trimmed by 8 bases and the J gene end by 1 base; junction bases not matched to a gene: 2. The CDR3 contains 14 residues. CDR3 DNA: TGTGCCACCAAGGGACAGGGAAGCAATCAGCCCCAGCATTTG. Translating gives CATKGQGSNQPQHL.

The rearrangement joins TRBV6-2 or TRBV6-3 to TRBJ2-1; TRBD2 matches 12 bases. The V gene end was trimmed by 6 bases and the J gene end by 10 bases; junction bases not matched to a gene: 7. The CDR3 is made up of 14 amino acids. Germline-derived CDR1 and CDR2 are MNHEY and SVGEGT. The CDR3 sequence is CASSRLAGAGEQFF. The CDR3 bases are TGTGCCAGCAGCAGACTAGCGGGAGCAGGAGAGCAGTTCTTC.

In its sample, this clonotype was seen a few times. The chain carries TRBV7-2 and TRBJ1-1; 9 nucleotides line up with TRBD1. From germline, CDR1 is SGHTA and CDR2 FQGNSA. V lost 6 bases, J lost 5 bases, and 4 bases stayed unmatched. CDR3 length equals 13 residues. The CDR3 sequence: CASRGQGWTEAFF. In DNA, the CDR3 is TGTGCCAGCAGGGGACAGGGTTGGACTGAAGCTTTCTTT. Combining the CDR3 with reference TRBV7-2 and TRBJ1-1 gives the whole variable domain GAGVSQSPSNKVTEKGKDVELRCDPISGHTALYWYRQSLGQGLEFLIYFQGNSAPDKSGLPSDRFSAERTGGSVSTLTIQRTQQEDSAVYLCASRGQGWTEAFFGQGTRLTVV.

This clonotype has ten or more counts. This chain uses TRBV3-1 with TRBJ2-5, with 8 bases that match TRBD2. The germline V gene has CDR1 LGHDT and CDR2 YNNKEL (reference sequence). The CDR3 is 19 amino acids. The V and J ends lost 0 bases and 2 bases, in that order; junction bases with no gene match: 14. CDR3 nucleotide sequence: TGTGCCAGCAGCCAAGATCATTGGTTCCAGCGGGAGTCGCAAGAGACCCAGTACTTC. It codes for CASSQDHWFQRESQETQYF.

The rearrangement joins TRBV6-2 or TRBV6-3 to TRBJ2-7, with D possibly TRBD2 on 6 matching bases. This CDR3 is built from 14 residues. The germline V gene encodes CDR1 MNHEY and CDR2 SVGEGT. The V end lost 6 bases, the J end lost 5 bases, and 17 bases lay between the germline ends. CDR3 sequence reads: CASRSGGSKDEQYF. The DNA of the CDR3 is TGTGCCAGCAGGAGCGGAGGGTCGAAGGACGAGCAGTACTTC.

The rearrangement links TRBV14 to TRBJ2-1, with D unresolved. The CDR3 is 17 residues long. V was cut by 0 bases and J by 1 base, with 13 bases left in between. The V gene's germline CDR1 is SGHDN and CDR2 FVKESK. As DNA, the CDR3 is TGTGCCAGCAGCCAAGATTACCTTACCCTTTCCTACAATGAGCAGTTCTTC. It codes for CASSQDYLTLSYNEQFF.

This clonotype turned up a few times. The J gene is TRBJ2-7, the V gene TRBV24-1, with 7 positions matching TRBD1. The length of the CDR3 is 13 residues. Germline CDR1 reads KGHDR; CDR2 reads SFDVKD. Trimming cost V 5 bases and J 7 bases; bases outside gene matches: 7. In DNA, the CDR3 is TGTGCCACCAGTGTTTCGACAGGGACGGAGCAGTACTTC. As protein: CATSVSTGTEQYF.

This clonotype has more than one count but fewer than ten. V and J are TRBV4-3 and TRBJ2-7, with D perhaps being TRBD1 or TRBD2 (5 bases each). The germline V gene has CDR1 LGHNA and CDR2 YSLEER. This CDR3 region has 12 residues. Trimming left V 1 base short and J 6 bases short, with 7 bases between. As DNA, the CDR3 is TGCGCCAGCAGCCAAGGGGGGAGCGAGCAGTACTTC. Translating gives CASSQGGSEQYF.

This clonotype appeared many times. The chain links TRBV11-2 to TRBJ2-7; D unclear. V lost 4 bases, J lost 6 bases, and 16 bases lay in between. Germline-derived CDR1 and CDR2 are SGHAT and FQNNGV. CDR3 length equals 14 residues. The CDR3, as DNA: TGTGCCAGCAGCTCACCGGGCTTTATCCTCGAGCAGTACTTC. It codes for CASSSPGFILEQYF. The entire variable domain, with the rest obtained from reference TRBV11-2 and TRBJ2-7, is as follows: EAGVAQSPRYKIIEKRQSVAFWCNPISGHATLYWYQQILGQGPKLLIQFQNNGVVDDSQLPKDRFSAERLKGVDSTLKIQPAKLEDSAVYLCASSSPGFILEQYFGPGTRLTVT.

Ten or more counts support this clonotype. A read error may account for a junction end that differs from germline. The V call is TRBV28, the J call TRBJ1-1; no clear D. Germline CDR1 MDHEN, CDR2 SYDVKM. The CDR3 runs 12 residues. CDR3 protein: CASRLTNTEAFF. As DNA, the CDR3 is TGTGCCAGCCGTTTAACGAACACTGAAGCTTTCTTT.

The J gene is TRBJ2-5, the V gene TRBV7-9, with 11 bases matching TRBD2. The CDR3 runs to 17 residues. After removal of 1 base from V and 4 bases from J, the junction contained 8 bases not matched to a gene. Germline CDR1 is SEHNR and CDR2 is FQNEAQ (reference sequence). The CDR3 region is CASSLVTSGSRRETQYF. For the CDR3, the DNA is TGTGCCAGCAGCTTAGTTACTAGCGGGAGTCGGCGAGAGACCCAGTACTTC.

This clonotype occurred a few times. The DNA for the CDR3 is TGTGCCAGCAAAAATACGACTAGCGGGAGTAGTCAGGAGGATACGCAGTATTTT. It is translated as CASKNTTSGSSQEDTQYF. The gene calls are TRBV27 and TRBJ2-3; 12 nucleotides agree with TRBD2. CDR1 is MNHEY and CDR2 is SMNVEV in the germline V gene (reference sequence). The CDR3 is made up of 18 amino acids. J gave up 6 bases and V 7 bases, and 17 bases lay outside the gene matches.

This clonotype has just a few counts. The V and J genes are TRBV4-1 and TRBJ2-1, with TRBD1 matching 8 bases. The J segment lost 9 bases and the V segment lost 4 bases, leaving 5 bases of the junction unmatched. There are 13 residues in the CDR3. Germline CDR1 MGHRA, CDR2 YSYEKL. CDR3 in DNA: TGCGCCAGCAGCCGACAGGGGCTAAGTGAGCAGTTCTTC. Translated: CASSRQGLSEQFF.

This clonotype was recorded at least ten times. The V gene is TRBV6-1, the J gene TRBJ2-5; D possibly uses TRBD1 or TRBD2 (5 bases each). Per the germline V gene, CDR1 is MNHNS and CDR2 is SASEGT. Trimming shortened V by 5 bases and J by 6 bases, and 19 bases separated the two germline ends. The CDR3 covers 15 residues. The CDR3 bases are TGTGCCAGCAGTTCCTTGGGGCCCTGGGAGAAGACCCAGTACTTC. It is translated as CASSSLGPWEKTQYF.

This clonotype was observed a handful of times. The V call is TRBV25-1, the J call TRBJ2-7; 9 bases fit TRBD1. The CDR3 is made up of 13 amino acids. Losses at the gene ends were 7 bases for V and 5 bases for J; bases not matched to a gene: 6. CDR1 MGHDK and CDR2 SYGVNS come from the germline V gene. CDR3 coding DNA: TGTGCCAGCACCCCGGGACAGGGCGACGAGCAGTACTTC. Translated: CASTPGQGDEQYF.

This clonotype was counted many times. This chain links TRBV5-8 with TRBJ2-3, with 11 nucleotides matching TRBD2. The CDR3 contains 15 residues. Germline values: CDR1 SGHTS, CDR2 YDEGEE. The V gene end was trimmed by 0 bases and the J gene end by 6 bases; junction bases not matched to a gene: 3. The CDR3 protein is CASSLALAGGDTQYF. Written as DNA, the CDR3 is TGTGCCAGCAGCTTGGCTCTAGCGGGAGGCGATACGCAGTATTTT. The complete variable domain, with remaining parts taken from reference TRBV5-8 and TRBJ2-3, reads EAGVTQSPTHLIKTRGQQATLRCSPISGHTSVYWYQQALGLGLQFLLWYDEGEERNRGNFPPRFSGRQFPNYSSELNVNALELEDSALYLCASSLALAGGDTQYFGPGTRLTVL.

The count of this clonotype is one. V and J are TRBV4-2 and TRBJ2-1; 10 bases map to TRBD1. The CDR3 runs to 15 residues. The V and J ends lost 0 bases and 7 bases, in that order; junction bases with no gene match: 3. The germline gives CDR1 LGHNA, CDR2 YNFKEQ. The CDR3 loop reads CASSQDGTGANEQFF. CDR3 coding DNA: TGTGCCAGCAGCCAAGACGGGACAGGGGCAAATGAGCAGTTCTTC.

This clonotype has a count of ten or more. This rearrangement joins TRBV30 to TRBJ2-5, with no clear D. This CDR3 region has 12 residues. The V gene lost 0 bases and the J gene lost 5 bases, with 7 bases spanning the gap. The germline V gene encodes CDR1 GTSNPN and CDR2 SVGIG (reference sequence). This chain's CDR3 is CAWSVLWETQYF. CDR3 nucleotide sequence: TGTGCCTGGAGTGTACTTTGGGAGACCCAGTACTTC. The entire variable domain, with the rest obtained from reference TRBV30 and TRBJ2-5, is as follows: SQTIHQWPATLVQPVGSPLSLECTVEGTSNPNLYWYRQAAGRGLQLLFYSVGIGQISSEVPQNLSASRPQDRQFILSSKKLLLSDSGFYLCAWSVLWETQYFGPGTRLLVL.